This T cell receptor beta chain was sequenced in a study of cytomegalovirus exposure and HLA in healthy donors. This CDR3 region has 15 residues. Germline V CDR1 and CDR2: SNHLY, FYNNEI. V lost 3 bases and J lost 8; bases outside the gene matches: 9. PCR amplification relied on 60 Vbeta primers (plus 13 Jbeta primers). Measured with immunoSEQ multiplex PCR; TCRdb has only the in-frame clones, and not every one. The table records around 50,000 clones, about 80% of them present only once. Whole-study findings and limits: Data from an earlier analysis indicated that most TCR beta V segments were productive either about 87% or about 30% of the time.

As to this clone: As yet, its antigen is unknown.

This clonotype was sampled from a middle-aged man in good health and CMV-seronegative. The V and J genes are TRBV2 and TRBJ1-2; TRBD1 agrees at 10 bases. The sample comprised PBMCs. CDR3 sequence: CASSDPRTGGYGYTF. The CDR3, as DNA: TGTGCCAGCAGTGATCCTCGGACAGGGGGTTACGGCTACACCTTC.